A selection of T cell receptor beta chains follows, all from one sample in a study of CD8 T cells in ankylosing spondylitis. MiXCR, run by TCRdb on the 5' RACE reads, gives a single entry per CDR3 protein. Of tens of thousands of distinct CDR3 sequences listed, around 6% were seen once; the top ten hold more than 10%. The sample consisted of blood, either unsorted or a sorted T cell fraction (not recorded which). The receptors stem from a male donor with ankylosing spondylitis or in good health (not recorded which). The conserved cysteine and the conserved F or W are not part of the CDR3 here. For some rows the clone size is stated as once, few or many, or as a class when expanded; others skip it.

v_gene	len	abundance	CDR3aa
TRBV20-1	11	many	SASVRSSTEAF
TRBV13	12	many	ASSLPGVATEAF
TRBV7-4	17	many	ASDSPGGASIYSNQPQH
TRBV6-2/TRBV6-3	9	many	ASSQGGTGG
TRBV5-5	12	many	ASSDTTGANVLT
TRBV10-3	14	many	AISERRAGGVYGYT
TRBV24-1	13	many	ATSDTQGAGGEAF
TRBV5-1	12	many	ASSTGQGADEQY
TRBV7-9	12	-	ASSTIAVSYEQY
TRBV5-5	13	many	ASSLLAGGLGELF
TRBV20-1	12	many	SARGLAGGNEQY
TRBV7-9	11	many	ASSPLVSYEQY
TRBV10-3	15	many	AISESPGGQNPGELF
TRBV6-1	12	many	ASRRTLDSYEQY
TRBV29-1	10	many	SVGQGDEKLF
TRBV20-1	12	many	SAGTSGVTDTQY
TRBV6-5	17	many	ASSYPNDRDYSSRNEQF
TRBV5-6	12	many	ASSSTVLTDTQY
TRBV15	16	many	ATSTTTSGGALTDTQY
TRBV20-1	12	many	SAQTGSTNNEQF
TRBV7-9	12	many	ASSRPAGPNEQF
TRBV27	12	many	ASRWGANTGELF
TRBV21-1	10	-	ASSIPACGYT
TRBV10-3	11	many	ANSASTNEKLF
TRBV3-1	15	many	ASSPAVAGGVDNEQF
TRBV7-7	11	-	ASSLDCNTEAF
TRBV3-1	11	few	ASSQAGYTEAF
TRBV7-3	13	many	ASSRRLAGADEQF
TRBV27	12	many	ASSLNPGFGEQY
TRBV4-3	13	many	ASSQSFGSGNEQF
TRBV15	13	many	ATSRGGQGNQPQH
TRBV11-2	10	many	ASSTGSETQY
TRBV18	13	many	ASSPGQSSYNEQF